The 27 T cell receptor beta chains reported below all come from one sample, sequenced in a study of blood T cell repertoires in COVID-19. The table came from immunoSEQ multiplex PCR; TCRdb's copy has only in-frame clones and leaves some out. The sample has 250,000 to 350,000 clones; roughly 91% are singletons. Sequenced input: PBMCs or T cells enriched from blood (not recorded which). The receptors shown here come from a woman aged 60-75 years in a cohort exposed to, infected with or recovered from COVID-19 (not recorded which).

The V gene is TRBV7-2, the J gene TRBJ2-1, with TRBD2 matching 8 bases. This CDR3 is built from 16 residues. Per the germline V gene, CDR1 is SGHTA and CDR2 is FQGNSA. Trimming took 4 bases from V and 1 from J; bases not matched to a gene: 6. CDR3 sequence reads: CASSSQAGVSYNEQFF. CDR3 bases: TGTGCCAGCAGCTCGCAAGCGGGAGTGTCCTACAATGAGCAGTTCTTC.

J is TRBJ2-7 and V is TRBV28; TRBD2 aligns across 11 bases. The CDR3 loop spans 15 amino acids. Germline CDR1 and CDR2: MDHEN and SYDVKM. The V and J ends lost 6 bases and 2 bases, in that order; junction bases with no gene match: 6. The CDR3 region has the DNA TGTGCCAGCAGATACGGGACTAGCGGCACCTACGAGCAGTACTTC. Protein: CASRYGTSGTYEQYF. Full variable domain (missing parts from reference TRBV28 and TRBJ2-7): DVKVTQSSRYLVKRTGEKVFLECVQDMDHENMFWYRQDPGLGLRLIYFSYDVKMKEKGDIPEGYSVSREKKERFSLILESASTNQTSMYLCASRYGTSGTYEQYFGPGTRLTVT.

J is TRBJ2-7 and V is TRBV5-5; 9 bases are a match to TRBD2. Germline V gives CDR1 SGHKS, CDR2 YYEKEE (reference sequence). The CDR3 is 19 residues long. V gave up 3 bases and J gave up 4 bases; unmatched junction bases: 20. The CDR3 DNA follows: TGTGCCAGCAGCTCTAGACTCGCGGGCCAGGCGGGGGGGATATACGAGCAGTACTTC. Translation: CASSSRLAGQAGGIYEQYF. The full variable domain, completed using reference TRBV5-5 and TRBJ2-7, is DAGVTQSPTHLIKTRGQQVTLRCSPISGHKSVSWYQQVLGQGPQFIFQYYEKEERGRGNFPDRFSARQFPNYSSELNVNALLLGDSALYLCASSSRLAGQAGGIYEQYFGPGTRLTVT.

The chain carries TRBV24-1 and TRBJ2-7; TRBD2 matches 10 bases. The germline V gene encodes CDR1 KGHDR and CDR2 SFDVKD. The CDR3 totals 17 residues. The J segment lost 3 bases and the V segment lost 6 bases, leaving 13 bases of the junction unmatched. CDR3 region: CATSSGGSGREGYEQYF. DNA of the CDR3: TGTGCCACCAGTTCCGGGGGGAGCGGGAGGGAGGGCTACGAGCAGTACTTC.

This chain links TRBV15 with TRBJ2-5; 7 bases fit TRBD2. The CDR3 covers 16 residues. Germline CDR1 and CDR2: LNHNV and YYDKDF (reference sequence). V lost 0 bases, J lost 6 bases, and 10 bases stayed unmatched. The CDR3 coding sequence is TGTGCCACCAGCAGAGATCTGGGGGGAGGGAAGAAGACCCAGTACTTC. This encodes CATSRDLGGGKKTQYF.

This chain joins TRBV5-6 and TRBJ2-1, with 11 bases identical to TRBD2. CDR1 and CDR2 from the germline V gene are SGHDT and YYEEEE. There are 16 residues in the CDR3. V trimming: 6 bases; J trimming: 5 bases; junction bases outside the gene matches: 10. CDR3 loop: CASTPTSGSWDNEQFF. In DNA, the CDR3 is TGTGCCAGCACCCCTACTAGCGGGAGCTGGGACAATGAGCAGTTCTTC. Filled out from reference TRBV5-6 and TRBJ2-1, the complete variable domain reads DAGVTQSPTHLIKTRGQQVTLRCSPKSGHDTVSWYQQALGQGPQFIFQYYEEEERQRGNFPDRFSGHQFPNYSSELNVNALLLGDSALYLCASTPTSGSWDNEQFFGPGTRLTVL.

This chain links TRBV5-6 with TRBJ2-5, with TRBD1 matching 7 bases. Germline V gene lookup returns CDR1 SGHDT and CDR2 YYEEEE. The CDR3 is 16 amino acids. Unmatched junction bases numbered 14, after V lost 4 bases and J lost 5 bases. CDR3 coding DNA: TGTGCCAGCAGCATCCTGGACAGGAGGATGGAGGAGACCCAGTACTTC. This sequence encodes CASSILDRRMEETQYF.

The V and J genes are TRBV30 and TRBJ1-5, with 7 bases aligning to TRBD1. V dropped 2 bases and J dropped 5; count of bases not matched to a gene: 6. The CDR3 loop spans 14 amino acids. Germline V lookup: CDR1 GTSNPN, CDR2 SVGIG (reference sequence). CDR3 amino acids: CAWSIGQADQPQHF. The CDR3 region has the DNA TGTGCCTGGAGTATCGGACAGGCGGATCAGCCCCAGCATTTT.

This clone was observed a single time. The rearrangement links TRBV10-2 to TRBJ1-4; perhaps TRBD1 as D (6 bases). CDR3 length equals 15 residues. Per the germline V gene, CDR1 is WSHSY and CDR2 is SAAADI. The V end was cut by 2 bases, the J end by 3 bases, with 10 bases between. The CDR3 spells CASSEPPGANEKLFF. In DNA form, the CDR3 reads TGCGCCAGCAGTGAGCCCCCAGGGGCTAATGAAAAACTGTTTTTT.

V usage is TRBV4-3 and J usage is TRBJ1-2; D is uncertain. The germline V gene has CDR1 LGHNA and CDR2 YSLEER. The CDR3 has 13 amino acids. Between the trimmed V and J ends, which lost 0 bases and 4 bases, there was a span of 6 bases. CDR3 DNA sequence: TGCGCCAGCAGCCAAGAAGTAGCCTATGGCTACACCTTC. Residues: CASSQEVAYGYTF.

This chain joins TRBV4-1 and TRBJ1-2; tentatively, D is TRBD1 (5 bases). V was pared by 0 bases and J by 3 bases, with 17 bases between. Germline CDR1 is MGHRA and CDR2 is YSYEKL. The CDR3 extends over 17 amino acids. The CDR3 sequence is CASSQEGGGRGYYGYTF. The CDR3 coding sequence is TGCGCCAGCAGCCAAGAGGGAGGAGGGAGGGGATACTATGGCTACACCTTC.

The chain is built from TRBV25-1 and TRBJ2-1, with TRBD2 matching over 8 bases. There are 16 residues in the CDR3. V lost 6 bases to trimming and J lost 5 bases; unmatched junction nucleotides: 12. Germline V gives CDR1 MGHDK, CDR2 SYGVNS. CDR3 region: CASSPRGSGANNEQFF. As DNA, the CDR3 is TGTGCCAGCAGCCCTCGGGGTAGCGGGGCTAACAATGAGCAGTTCTTC.

V is TRBV28 and J is TRBJ2-7; D is possibly TRBD1 (5 bases). V gave up 2 bases and J gave up 9 bases, with 14 bases separating them. This CDR3 is built from 13 residues. Germline V gene data show CDR1 as MDHEN and CDR2 as SYDVKM. The CDR3: CASSLRAGQGQYF. The CDR3 bases are TGTGCCAGCAGTTTACGGGCAGGCCAGGGGCAGTACTTC.

The CDR3 DNA sequence: TGTGCCAGCAGCCTAGACGGGTTATATGGCTACACCTTC. The encoded protein is CASSLDGLYGYTF. This chain joins TRBV5-5 and TRBJ1-2; D uncertain. Trimming left V 4 bases short and J 5 bases short, with 12 bases between. This CDR3 has 13 amino acids. CDR1 SGHKS and CDR2 YYEKEE come from the germline V gene (reference sequence).

V gene TRBV20-1 combines with J gene TRBJ2-3; TRBD2 agrees at 11 bases. Trimming removed 3 bases from V and 2 bases from J; junction bases left unmatched: 10. Germline V gives CDR1 DFQATT, CDR2 SNEGSKA (reference sequence). The CDR3 loop spans 17 amino acids. In DNA form, the CDR3 reads TGCAGTGCTAGTCGGCTAGCGGGAGGTATTAACACAGATACGCAGTATTTT. This codes for CSASRLAGGINTDTQYF.

This sequence joins TRBV9 and TRBJ1-6; TRBD1 aligns across 7 bases. This CDR3 region has 15 residues. V lost 3 bases and J lost 7; bases outside the gene matches: 7. From germline, CDR1 is SGDLS and CDR2 YYNGEE. CDR3 nucleotides: TGTGCCAGCAGCGGGCCCGGGACAGCAAATTCACCCCTCCACTTT. This encodes CASSGPGTANSPLHF.

In this sample, this clone turned up once. The CDR3 coding sequence is TGTGCCAGCAGCCAAGGGGAGGGAGCTGGAGCTTTCTTT. This sequence encodes CASSQGEGAGAFF. This rearrangement joins TRBV3-1 (or the pseudogene TRBV3-2) to TRBJ1-1; no clear D. The V end lost 1 base, the J end lost 10 bases, and 13 bases lay between the germline ends. The CDR3 has 13 residues. Looked up from germline, CDR1 is LGHDT and CDR2 is YNNKEL (reference sequence).

This CDR3 is CAVKGGAGQETQYF. The CDR3 nucleotides read TGTGCCGTGAAAGGGGGCGCAGGCCAAGAGACCCAGTACTTC. The rearrangement uses TRBV19 and TRBJ2-5; 7 bases map to TRBD1. Germline V gene data show CDR1 as LNHDA and CDR2 as SQIVND (reference sequence). V lost 11 bases and J lost 1; bases outside the gene matches: 10. This CDR3 is 14 amino acids long.

This chain uses TRBV5-1 with TRBJ2-5; D call uncertain. Trimming shortened V by 3 bases and J by 1 base, and 7 bases separated the two germline ends. This CDR3 comprises 13 residues. CDR1 and CDR2 (germline): SGHRS, YFSETQ. This chain's CDR3 is CASSSSSQETQYF. For the CDR3, the DNA is TGCGCCAGCAGCTCCAGTTCCCAAGAGACCCAGTACTTC.

Regarding this clone: This specimen includes other DNA sequences encoding the same CDR3. The chain links TRBV9 to TRBJ1-1, with D perhaps TRBD1 (5 bases). V shed 2 bases and J shed 4 bases, with 9 bases lying between them. The CDR3 loop spans 13 amino acids. Per germline, CDR1 SGDLS and CDR2 YYNGEE. The CDR3 reads CASSVGGSTEAFF. The CDR3 bases are TGTGCCAGCAGCGTGGGGGGTTCCACTGAAGCTTTCTTT.

The gene calls are TRBV6-6 and TRBJ1-6; 8 nucleotides agree with TRBD1. V shed 6 bases and J 10 bases; nucleotides not matched to a gene: 11. The CDR3 is 15 residues long. Germline V gives CDR1 MNHNY, CDR2 SVGAGI (reference sequence). The CDR3 loop is CASRSNRGGLSPLHF. The CDR3 region has the DNA TGTGCCAGCAGATCAAACAGGGGGGGATTGTCACCCCTCCACTTT.

The rearrangement uses TRBV24-1 and TRBJ1-5, with TRBD1 matching 8 bases. V lost 5 bases, J lost 3 bases, and 5 bases stayed unmatched. Germline V gene sequence: CDR1 KGHDR, CDR2 SFDVKD. The CDR3 loop spans 15 amino acids. CDR3 protein: CATSAGTGTNQPQHF. The CDR3 bases are TGTGCCACCAGTGCCGGGACAGGAACCAATCAGCCCCAGCATTTT.

This chain connects TRBV5-8 to TRBJ2-5; 9 bases match TRBD2. The CDR3 extends over 16 amino acids. The germline CDR1 and CDR2 sequences are SGHTS and YDEGEE. V shed 0 bases and J 1 base; nucleotides not matched to a gene: 4. The CDR3 DNA reads as TGTGCCAGCAGCTTGGGACTAGCGGCCCTCCAAGAGACCCAGTACTTC. Its translation is CASSLGLAALQETQYF. Combining the CDR3 with reference TRBV5-8 and TRBJ2-5 gives the whole variable domain EAGVTQSPTHLIKTRGQQATLRCSPISGHTSVYWYQQALGLGLQFLLWYDEGEERNRGNFPPRFSGRQFPNYSSELNVNALELEDSALYLCASSLGLAALQETQYFGPGTRLLVL.

This chain links TRBV7-3 with TRBJ2-1; 12 nucleotides agree with TRBD2. CDR1 and CDR2 (germline): SGHTA, FQGTGA. The CDR3 sequence is 16 residues long. Trimming cost V 5 bases and J 9 bases; bases outside gene matches: 11. The CDR3: CASSPQTSGRLGEQFF. Here the CDR3 DNA reads TGTGCCAGCAGCCCGCAGACTAGCGGGAGATTAGGTGAGCAGTTCTTC.

The gene calls are TRBV27 and TRBJ2-4; 7 nucleotides match TRBD1. V lost 4 bases to trimming and J lost 6 bases; unmatched junction nucleotides: 6. The germline gives CDR1 MNHEY, CDR2 SMNVEV (reference sequence). The CDR3 has 14 amino acids. CDR3: CASSSYRGVNIQYF. As DNA, the CDR3 is TGTGCCAGCAGTTCCTACAGGGGAGTAAACATTCAGTACTTC.

This chain links TRBV28 with TRBJ2-1; 10 bases align to TRBD1. V shed 5 bases and J 6 bases; nucleotides not matched to a gene: 7. The germline gives CDR1 MDHEN, CDR2 SYDVKM. This CDR3 spans 15 amino acids. Here the CDR3 reads CASSDAGTGANEQFF. CDR3 bases: TGTGCCAGCAGTGACGCCGGGACAGGGGCCAATGAGCAGTTCTTC.

CDR3 nucleotide sequence: TGTGCCAGTAGTGTGACTAGCGGGAGTAGAAACATTCAGTACTTC. It codes for CASSVTSGSRNIQYF. This chain connects TRBV19 to TRBJ2-4; 12 bases line up with TRBD2. Germline CDR1 and CDR2: LNHDA and SQIVND (reference sequence). The CDR3 runs 15 residues. With 5 bases clipped from V and 6 bases from J, the junction kept 5 bases outside the gene matches. The full variable domain, rest sourced from reference TRBV19 and TRBJ2-4, is DGGITQSPKYLFRKEGQNVTLSCEQNLNHDAMYWYRQDPGQGLRLIYYSQIVNDFQKGDIAEGYSVSREKKESFPLTVTSAQKNPTAFYLCASSVTSGSRNIQYFGAGTRLSVL.